This T cell receptor beta chain was documented in a study of patients and donors after allogeneic stem cell transplantation. TCRdb redid the calling of the RT-PCR reads with MiXCR, one entry per CDR3 protein. The repertoire has 900,000 to 1,000,000 distinct CDR3 sequences, 15% to 20% of them found once; the top ten carry around 6%. Germline CDR1 reads LNHNV; CDR2 reads YYDKDF (reference sequence). This CDR3 contains 13 residues. V shed 4 bases and J shed 0 bases, with 5 bases lying between them. Sequenced: blood, either unsorted or a sorted T cell fraction (not recorded which). This sequence originates from a human donor who was either an allogeneic HSCT recipient or a stem cell or donor lymphocyte infusion donor (not recorded which). It is not recorded whose cells these are; they may come from a transplant donor. V usage is TRBV15 and J usage is TRBJ2-3; no clear D. In DNA form, the CDR3 reads TGTGCCACCAGCAAAGAGAGCACAGATACGCAGTATTTT. Translation gives CATSKESTDTQYF.